The present T cell receptor beta chain was sequenced within a study of blood T cell repertoires in COVID-19 (dated by TCRdb to the early 2020s). In the study overall: Collaborator samples came from the United States, Italy and Spain and covered acute and convalescent phases of COVID-19. The sample metadata nearly always contained a de-identified subject ID, COVID-19 status, age in years and sex. The prospective study material was composed of cDNA or gDNA derived from T cells, B-cell-depleted T cells, or PBMCs. HLA class I and class II types, where available, came from metadata supplied by the sample provider rather than from assay-based typing. The samples were drawn from two sources: the first 160 participants of the ongoing ImmuneRACE study, and about 1,300 subjects contributed by 6 global collaborators. A freely available public database, intended as a resource for researchers studying the immune response to SARS-CoV-2, is where the repertoires were released. Deeply sampled blood TCRbeta repertoires from subjects exposed to, actively infected with, or recovered from COVID-19 were included in the dataset. What the authors observed across the whole study: Clinical and demographic metadata were provided uncurated, with the amount varying by source and participant.

The immunoSEQ Assay, a bias-controlled multiplex PCR, was used to amplify TCRbeta CDR3 regions from genomic DNA. The authors' pipeline ran thus. The number of nucleated cells in each sample was estimated from the amplification of reference gene primers within the assay. Sequence reads were collapsed and filtered to measure the absolute abundance of every unique TCRbeta CDR3 rearrangement. Productive Simpson clonality was computed per sample as the square root of Simpson's diversity index over productive rearrangements. Entries here come from immuneACCESS through TCRdb and include only in-frame sequences with V and J called. Some clones fail to appear in such tables; in the studies checked, an unresolved V gene covers under half of the shortfall, and the cause of the remainder is unknown. From that table come the V and J calls and clone size; the DNA was used to work out D and trimming. The sample records about 73,000 clones, around 80% of which are singletons. 2.5% of the sample is in the top ten clones.

The collaborating institutions used their own protocols to collect whole blood in K2EDTA tubes. For TCRbeta analysis, collaborator samples were shipped as frozen whole blood, as isolated PBMCs, or as DNA extracted from either sample type. V and J are trimmed by 4 bases and 7 bases, and the gene matches miss 14 bases of the junction. The germline V gene (reference sequence) gives CDR1 as MNHNY and CDR2 as SVGAGI. Measured from the cysteine to the phenylalanine, the CDR3 is 16 residues long. Just CDR3 DNA is preserved here, 48 bases in frame from base 1. Worth noting for this clone: What antigen it recognizes has not been identified. No per-base quality is available; no much larger clone lies one base away.

Sequenced material: peripheral blood. The TCR sequence derives from a man older than 75 with active or convalescent COVID-19. The chain joins TRBV6-6 to TRBJ1-2; 8 bases in the middle match TRBD1. CDR3 loop: CASSFSHRGSYGGYTF. The nucleotides read TGTGCCAGCAGTTTTTCCCACAGGGGGAGTTATGGTGGCTACACCTTC.